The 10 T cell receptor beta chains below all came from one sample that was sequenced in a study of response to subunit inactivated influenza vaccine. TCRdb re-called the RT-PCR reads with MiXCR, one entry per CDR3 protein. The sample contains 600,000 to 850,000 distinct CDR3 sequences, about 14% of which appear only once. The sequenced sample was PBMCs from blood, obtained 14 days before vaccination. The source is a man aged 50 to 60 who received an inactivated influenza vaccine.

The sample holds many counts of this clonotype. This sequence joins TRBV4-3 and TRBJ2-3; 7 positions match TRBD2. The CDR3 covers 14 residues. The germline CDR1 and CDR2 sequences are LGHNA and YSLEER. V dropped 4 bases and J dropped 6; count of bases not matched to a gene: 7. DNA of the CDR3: TGCGCCAGCAGCCCCCGTCAGCGGGGCGATACGCAGTATTTT. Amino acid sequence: CASSPRQRGDTQYF.

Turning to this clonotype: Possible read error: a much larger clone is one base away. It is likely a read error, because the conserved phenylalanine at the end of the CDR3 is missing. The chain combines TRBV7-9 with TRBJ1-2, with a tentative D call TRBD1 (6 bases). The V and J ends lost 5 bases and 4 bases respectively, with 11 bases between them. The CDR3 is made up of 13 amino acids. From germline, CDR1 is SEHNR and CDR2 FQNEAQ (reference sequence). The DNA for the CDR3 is TGTGCCAGCAGCCAACAGGGTTCCTATGGCTACACCTTA. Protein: CASSQQGSYGYTL.

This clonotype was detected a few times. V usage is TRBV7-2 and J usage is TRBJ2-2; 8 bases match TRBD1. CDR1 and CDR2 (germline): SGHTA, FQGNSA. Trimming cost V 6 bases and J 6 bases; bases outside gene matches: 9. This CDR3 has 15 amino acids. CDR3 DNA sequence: TGTGCCAGCAGACAGGACAGGGTTGGGTCCGGGGAGCTGTTTTTT. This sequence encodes CASRQDRVGSGELFF.

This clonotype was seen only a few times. The CDR3 coding sequence is TGCAGTGCTAACCCCTACGGGGTTAACCAAGAGACCCAGTACTTC. It is translated as CSANPYGVNQETQYF. The gene calls are TRBV20-1 and TRBJ2-5; a weak D match, TRBD2 (5 bases). Between the trimmed V and J ends, which lost 4 bases and 0 bases, there was a span of 15 bases. The CDR3 contains 15 residues. Germline V gene lookup returns CDR1 DFQATT and CDR2 SNEGSKA (reference sequence).

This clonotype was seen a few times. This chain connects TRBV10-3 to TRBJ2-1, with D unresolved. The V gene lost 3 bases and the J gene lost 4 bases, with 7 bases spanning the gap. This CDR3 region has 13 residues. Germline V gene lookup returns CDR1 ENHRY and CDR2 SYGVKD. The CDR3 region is CAISEDNYNEQFF. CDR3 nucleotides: TGTGCCATCAGTGAAGATAATTACAATGAGCAGTTCTTC.

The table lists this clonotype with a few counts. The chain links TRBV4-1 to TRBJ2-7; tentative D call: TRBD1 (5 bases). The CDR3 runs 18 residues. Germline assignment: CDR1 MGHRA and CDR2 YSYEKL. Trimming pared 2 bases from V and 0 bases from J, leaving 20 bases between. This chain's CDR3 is CASSQRLPTVPSSYEQYF. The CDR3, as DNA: TGCGCCAGCAGCCAACGCCTACCGACAGTCCCAAGCTCCTACGAGCAGTACTTC.

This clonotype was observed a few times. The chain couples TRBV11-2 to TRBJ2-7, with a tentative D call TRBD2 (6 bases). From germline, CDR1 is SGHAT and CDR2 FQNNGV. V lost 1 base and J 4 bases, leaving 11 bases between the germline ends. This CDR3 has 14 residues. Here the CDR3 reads CASSLVAGWYEQYF. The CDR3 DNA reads TGTGCCAGCAGCTTAGTTGCGGGATGGTACGAGCAGTACTTC.

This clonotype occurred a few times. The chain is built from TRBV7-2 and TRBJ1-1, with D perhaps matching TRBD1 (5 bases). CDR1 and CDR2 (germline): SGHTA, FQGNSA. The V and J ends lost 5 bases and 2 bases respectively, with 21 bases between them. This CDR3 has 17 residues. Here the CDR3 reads CASSPPPGHLKNTEAFF. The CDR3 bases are TGTGCCAGCAGCCCTCCCCCGGGGCACCTAAAAAACACTGAAGCTTTCTTT.

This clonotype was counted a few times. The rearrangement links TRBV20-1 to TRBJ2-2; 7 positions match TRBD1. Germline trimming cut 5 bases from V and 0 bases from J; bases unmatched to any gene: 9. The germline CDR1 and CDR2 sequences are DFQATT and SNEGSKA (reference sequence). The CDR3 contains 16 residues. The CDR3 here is CSAFGQEFSNTGELFF. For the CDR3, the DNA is TGCAGTGCTTTCGGACAGGAGTTTTCGAACACCGGGGAGCTGTTTTTT.

Here the CDR3 DNA reads TGTGCCAGCAGTTACTCGACAGGGAGCTCCTACGAGCAGTACTTC. It yields the protein CASSYSTGSSYEQYF. The rearrangement links TRBV6-5 to TRBJ2-7; 7 bases are a match to TRBD1. From germline, CDR1 is MNHEY and CDR2 SVGAGI. This CDR3 is built from 15 residues. V shed 0 bases, J shed 0 bases, and the junction held 2 bases outside the gene matches.